The 27 T cell receptor beta chains listed next were all sequenced from one sample in a study of blood T cell repertoires in COVID-19. Libraries were prepared by immunoSEQ multiplex PCR; TCRdb keeps only in-frame clonotypes and omits some of them. The data contain approximately 670,000 clones, approximately 90% of them singletons. What was sequenced was peripheral blood. These receptor sequences come from a woman younger than 35 with acute or convalescent COVID-19.

This clone was detected once. The genes are TRBV29-1 and TRBJ2-1, with TRBD2 identical over 8 bases. Unmatched junction bases numbered 10, after V lost 7 bases and J lost 5 bases. The CDR3 has 14 residues. Germline values: CDR1 SQVTM, CDR2 ANQGSEA. CDR3 nucleotide sequence: TGCAGCGCATTAGCGGGGAAATCGCACAATGAGCAGTTCTTC. Residues: CSALAGKSHNEQFF.

This clone is a singleton in its sample. The chain combines TRBV9 with TRBJ1-3; the D gene is possibly TRBD1 (5 bases). V was shortened by 0 bases and J by 0 bases, with 13 bases between the two germline ends. Germline V gene sequence: CDR1 SGDLS, CDR2 YYNGEE. CDR3 length: 17 amino acids. The CDR3 protein is CASSVEAGRTSGNTIYF. DNA for the CDR3: TGTGCCAGCAGCGTAGAAGCAGGGCGAACCTCTGGAAACACCATATATTTT.

This clone appeared a single time. The J gene is TRBJ1-6, the V gene TRBV4-1, with 8 bases that match TRBD1. Unmatched junction bases numbered 9, after V lost 3 bases and J lost 8 bases. The CDR3 spans 16 residues. Germline CDR1 reads MGHRA; CDR2 reads YSYEKL. CDR3 sequence: CASSQGQDSYDSPLHF. The DNA of the CDR3 is TGCGCCAGCAGCCAGGGACAGGACTCCTACGATTCACCCCTCCACTTT.

To note about this clone: Other DNA sequences within the sample encode an identical CDR3. The chain recombines TRBV27 with TRBJ2-2; the D gene is possibly TRBD1 (5 bases). The CDR3 is 14 amino acids. The V and J ends lost 0 bases and 5 bases respectively, with 7 bases between them. Per the germline V gene, CDR1 is MNHEY and CDR2 is SMNVEV (reference sequence). This CDR3 is CASSLSRGTGELFF. CDR3 in DNA: TGTGCCAGCAGTTTATCAAGGGGAACCGGGGAGCTGTTTTTT.

This chain connects TRBV6-1 to TRBJ1-1; a weak D match, TRBD1 (5 bases). The germline gives CDR1 MNHNS, CDR2 SASEGT. Trimming took 3 bases from V and 1 from J, leaving 9 bases between them. The CDR3 runs to 14 residues. The CDR3 loop is CASSEGGENTEAFF. The CDR3 nucleotides are TGTGCCAGCAGTGAGGGGGGGGAGAACACTGAAGCTTTCTTT.

J is TRBJ1-2 and V is TRBV7-9; D ambiguous. V lost 5 bases and J lost 3, with 10 bases in between. In germline, CDR1 is SEHNR, CDR2 FQNEAQ (reference sequence). The CDR3 contains 13 residues. For the CDR3, the DNA is TGTGCCAGCAGCCAACTAACCTACTATGGCTACACCTTC. Translating gives CASSQLTYYGYTF.

The gene calls are TRBV5-1 and TRBJ2-7; a possible D gene is TRBD2 (6 bases). Trimming shortened V by 3 bases and J by 2 bases, and 15 bases separated the two germline ends. The CDR3 covers 15 residues. Germline lookup yields CDR1 SGHRS and CDR2 YFSETQ. Written as DNA, the CDR3 is TGCGCCAGCAGCTCCACCGGGACTTCAACCTACGAGCAGTACTTC. This sequence encodes CASSSTGTSTYEQYF.

The chain joins TRBV6-5 to TRBJ1-2, with unresolved D. Looked up from germline, CDR1 is MNHEY and CDR2 is SVGAGI. The CDR3 runs 13 residues. Trimming pared 0 bases from V and 10 bases from J, leaving 12 bases between. Here the CDR3 DNA reads TGTGCCAGCAGTTACTCGTTCCGGAGGGACTACACCTTC. This gives the protein CASSYSFRRDYTF.

The chain uses TRBV5-1 and TRBJ1-1, with TRBD1 matching over 9 bases. The CDR3 has 14 residues. The germline CDR1 and CDR2 sequences are SGHRS and YFSETQ. V shed 0 bases and J 5 bases; nucleotides not matched to a gene: 2. The CDR3 nucleotides read TGCGCCAGCAGCTTGGCCGGACAGGGGACTGAAGCTTTCTTT. Protein sequence: CASSLAGQGTEAFF.

The rearrangement joins TRBV5-1 to TRBJ2-6, with D perhaps TRBD2 (5 bases). Per germline, CDR1 SGHRS and CDR2 YFSETQ. The CDR3 covers 16 residues. V lost 0 bases and J lost 4, with 11 bases in between. The CDR3 here is CASSLEVGVGANVLTF. The CDR3 DNA sequence: TGCGCCAGCAGCTTGGAGGTCGGGGTCGGGGCCAACGTCCTGACTTTC.

This clone was seen a handful of times. The J gene is TRBJ1-4, the V gene TRBV7-2; 7 bases agree with TRBD1. The junction had 6 bases not matched to a gene; V was cut back by 3 bases and J by 8 bases. Per the germline V gene, CDR1 is SGHTA and CDR2 is FQGNSA. This CDR3 is built from 14 residues. CDR3 in DNA: TGTGCCAGCAGCTTGAACAGGGGTTCCGAAAAACTGTTTTTT. It encodes CASSLNRGSEKLFF. Full variable domain (missing parts from reference TRBV7-2 and TRBJ1-4): GAGVSQSPSNKVTEKGKDVELRCDPISGHTALYWYRQSLGQGLEFLIYFQGNSAPDKSGLPSDRFSAERTGGSVSTLTIQRTQQEDSAVYLCASSLNRGSEKLFFGSGTQLSVL.

Notes on this clone: This sample includes further DNA sequences coding for the same CDR3. This chain connects TRBV29-1 to TRBJ2-7, with a tentative D call TRBD2 (6 bases). Germline values: CDR1 SQVTM, CDR2 ANQGSEA. The CDR3 consists of 11 residues. V lost 4 bases and J 3 bases, leaving 7 bases between the germline ends. CDR3 nucleotides: TGCAGCGTTGCGGGGGACTACGAGCAGTACTTC. It translates to CSVAGDYEQYF.

V is TRBV6-6 and J is TRBJ1-1, with D hard to call. The V gene lost 10 bases and the J gene lost 5 bases, with 17 bases spanning the gap. The CDR3 has 13 residues. Germline V gene sequence: CDR1 MNHNY, CDR2 SVGAGI (reference sequence). CDR3 sequence: CATIRGGETEAFF. CDR3 nucleotide sequence: TGTGCCACGATCCGGGGAGGTGAGACTGAAGCTTTCTTT.

V usage is TRBV12-3 or TRBV12-4 and J usage is TRBJ1-3; no clear D. This CDR3 comprises 13 residues. The germline V and J ends were trimmed by 3 bases and 1 base, with 4 bases remaining between them. For the CDR3, the DNA is TGTGCCAGCAGTTTGGAGTCTGGAAACACCATATATTTT. Amino acids: CASSLESGNTIYF.

CDR3 region: CASSVEARGLGANVLTF. The CDR3 nucleotides read TGTGCCAGCAGCGTAGAGGCTAGAGGTCTAGGGGCCAACGTCCTGACTTTC. The chain combines TRBV9 with TRBJ2-6, with D unresolved. The CDR3 contains 17 residues. Germline V lookup: CDR1 SGDLS, CDR2 YYNGEE. The V end lost 0 bases, the J end lost 4 bases, and 14 bases lay between the germline ends.

This sequence joins TRBV18 and TRBJ1-2; D is ambiguous. Germline CDR1 is KGHSH and CDR2 is LQKENI. V was shortened by 2 bases and J by 4 bases, with 14 bases between the two germline ends. The CDR3 spans 15 residues. CDR3 nucleotides: TGTGCCAGCTCACCAAGTAACTCAGGCCCCTATGGCTACACCTTC. Protein: CASSPSNSGPYGYTF.

The genes are TRBV7-8 and TRBJ1-2, with D maybe TRBD1 (5 bases). Germline-derived CDR1 and CDR2 are SGHVS and FQNEAQ. With 5 bases removed from V and 5 bases from J, the gap between germline ends came to 9 bases. The CDR3 is 12 amino acids. CDR3 DNA: TGTGCCAGCAGCCCCGACAGTTATGGCTACACCTTC. The encoded protein is CASSPDSYGYTF.

The chain uses TRBV6-5 and TRBJ1-4; D is ambiguous. CDR3 length equals 15 residues. Per the germline V gene, CDR1 is MNHEY and CDR2 is SVGAGI. Between the trimmed V and J ends, which lost 8 bases and 8 bases, there was a span of 21 bases. The CDR3 loop is CASAPLTLGREKLFF. CDR3 in DNA: TGTGCCAGCGCCCCGCTCACACTCGGGAGGGAAAAACTGTTTTTT.

The genes are TRBV5-4 and TRBJ2-7; a weak D match, TRBD1 (5 bases). Trimming took 2 bases from V and 4 from J, leaving 19 bases between them. Looked up from germline, CDR1 is SGHNT and CDR2 is YYREEE (reference sequence). The CDR3 runs 16 residues. Here the CDR3 reads CASSFRRRSRDYEQYF. The CDR3 bases are TGTGCCAGCAGCTTCAGAAGAAGGAGCAGGGATTACGAGCAGTACTTC.

V and J are TRBV27 and TRBJ1-2; D may be TRBD1 (6 bases). Trimming took 2 bases from V and 7 from J, leaving 11 bases between them. In germline, CDR1 is MNHEY, CDR2 SMNVEV (reference sequence). The CDR3 totals 13 residues. The CDR3, as DNA: TGTGCCAGCAGTTTAACAGGGTACAGTGGCTACACCTTC. This gives the protein CASSLTGYSGYTF.

This clone was counted a few times. The gene calls are TRBV19 and TRBJ1-1; D remains unclear. The CDR3 is 13 residues long. CDR1 and CDR2 (germline): LNHDA, SQIVND (reference sequence). V was clipped by 7 bases and J by 2 bases, with 11 bases between them. CDR3 DNA sequence: TGTGCCAGTAACACAGTTCTTAACACTGAAGCTTTCTTT. It yields the protein CASNTVLNTEAFF.

This chain uses TRBV6-2 or TRBV6-3 with TRBJ1-1; 7 nucleotides agree with TRBD1. Germline V gene data show CDR1 as MNHEY and CDR2 as SVGEGT. The junction had 7 bases not matched to a gene; V was cut back by 3 bases and J by 3 bases. This CDR3 is built from 15 residues. The CDR3 is CASSYSGTAYTEAFF. The CDR3 coding sequence is TGTGCCAGCAGTTATTCCGGGACAGCTTACACTGAAGCTTTCTTT.

The chain combines TRBV7-9 with TRBJ2-3, with D tentatively TRBD1 (6 bases). The CDR3 has 16 residues. The V gene's germline CDR1 is SEHNR and CDR2 FQNEAQ (reference sequence). Between the trimmed V and J ends, which lost 7 bases and 2 bases, there was a span of 19 bases. The CDR3, as DNA: TGTGCCAGCACCTCAATCCTCGGACAGACCACAGATACGCAGTATTTT. It codes for CASTSILGQTTDTQYF.

The chain couples TRBV7-2 to TRBJ1-5, with D perhaps matching TRBD1 (6 bases). From germline, CDR1 is SGHTA and CDR2 FQGNSA. CDR3 length: 15 residues. Trimming left V 1 base short and J 3 bases short, with 10 bases between. CDR3 protein: CASSLDRAFNQPQHF. Written as DNA, the CDR3 is TGTGCCAGCAGCTTAGACAGGGCTTTCAATCAGCCCCAGCATTTT. Combining the CDR3 with reference TRBV7-2 and TRBJ1-5 gives the whole variable domain GAGVSQSPSNKVTEKGKDVELRCDPISGHTALYWYRQSLGQGLEFLIYFQGNSAPDKSGLPSDRFSAERTGGSVSTLTIQRTQQEDSAVYLCASSLDRAFNQPQHFGDGTRLSIL.

This chain links TRBV7-9 with TRBJ1-6; D possibly corresponds to TRBD1 (5 bases). V was pared by 1 base and J by 10 bases, with 17 bases between. This CDR3 region has 16 residues. The V gene's germline CDR1 is SEHNR and CDR2 FQNEAQ (reference sequence). DNA of the CDR3: TGTGCCAGCAGCTTAGGTCAAGGGGCGTATTGGTCACCCCTCCACTTT. As protein: CASSLGQGAYWSPLHF.

The genes are TRBV7-2 and TRBJ2-3; TRBD1 might be the D (5 bases). This CDR3 spans 15 amino acids. CDR1 and CDR2 (germline): SGHTA, FQGNSA. V dropped 5 bases and J dropped 2 bases, with 14 bases sitting between them. The CDR3 reads CASSPRRQSTDTQYF. CDR3 coding DNA: TGTGCCAGCAGCCCAAGGAGACAGTCCACAGATACGCAGTATTTT.

V gene TRBV11-3 combines with J gene TRBJ2-1; D gene unclear. The germline V gene has CDR1 SGHNT and CDR2 YENEEA. Trimming removed 5 bases from V and 1 base from J, with 6 bases in between. The CDR3 extends over 13 amino acids. CDR3 loop: CASSPRSYNEQFF. The CDR3, as DNA: TGTGCCAGCAGCCCCAGATCCTACAATGAGCAGTTCTTC.